This T cell receptor beta chain was captured in a study of T-cell reconstitution after alpha-beta-depleted transplantation in children. Study observations and caveats: Several hundred expanded graft clones reportedly supplied alpha-beta T cells about two months after transplant. Newly made T cells mostly supplied T-cell counts and diversity one year after transplant. After transplant, high TCRbeta diversity at day 60 in some patients arose from surviving recipient T cells and thymic progenitors.

Concerning this clonotype itself: Its cognate antigen is unknown.

Per germline, CDR1 MGHRA and CDR2 YSYEKL. V was trimmed by 4 bases and J by 2 bases, leaving 4 bases between them. The CDR3 runs 12 residues. Preparation of the TCRbeta library was carried out with unique molecular identifiers. In TCRdb, the PCR reads were re-called with MiXCR into one record per CDR3 protein. The sample contains about 240,000 distinct CDR3 sequences, about 25% of which appear only once. This clonotype was obtained from a girl aged 2 to 10 with Fanconi anemia, due to receive a stem cell transplant. The source was PBMCs, collected before TCRalphabeta/CD19-depleted stem cell transplant. V gene TRBV4-1 combines with J gene TRBJ2-3; no definite D call. The CDR3 nucleotides are TGCGCCAGCAGCCCTAACACAGATACGCAGTATTTT. Translated, it gives CASSPNTDTQYF.